This T cell receptor beta chain was profiled in a study of blood T cell repertoires in COVID-19. Generated by immunoSEQ multiplex PCR, the TCRdb table keeps only in-frame clones and is missing some. Here the sample spans 200,000 to 250,000 clones, about 87% being singletons. The CDR3 totals 15 residues. Trimming took 5 bases from V and 4 from J; bases not matched to a gene: 9. In germline, CDR1 is MNHEY, CDR2 SVGAGI. The chain recombines TRBV6-5 with TRBJ1-2; 8 positions match TRBD1. The clonotype originates from a woman between 50 and 59 years old who had recovered from COVID-19. Material: PBMCs or T cells enriched from blood (not recorded which). DNA of the CDR3: TGTGCCAGCAGTATCCAGGGGGCGCAGGTCTATGGCTACACCTTC. This translates into CASSIQGAQVYGYTF.